This is a list of T cell receptor beta chains from one sample in a study of identifying expanded T cells in peripheral blood. Clones were sequenced by immunoSEQ multiplex PCR, and TCRdb holds only the in-frame ones, with some missing. The sample lists about 78,000 clones; about 83% were seen once. Sequencing used blood. The receptors stem from a person aged 18-70 years in good health. CDR3s include the opening cysteine and the closing phenylalanine or tryptophan. Fields, in order: V gene, clone size, D gene, CDR3 length, J gene, CDR3 DNA, CDR3 protein. D genes are given only for firm matches. Some rows have no size entry. The others give once, few or many, or a class for an expanded clone.

TRBV19	.	.	16	TRBJ2-1	TGTGCCAGTAGTGCCACTAGAGGGAGAGGGTACAATGAGCAGTTCTTC	CASSATRGRGYNEQFF
TRBV28	few	.	13	TRBJ2-2	TGTGCCAGCAGTTTCACGGACACCGGGGAGCTGTTTTTT	CASSFTDTGELFF
TRBV27	.	TRBD2	18	TRBJ2-1	TGTGCCAGCAGTACCTCCGGGACTAGCGGGAGAACCTACAATGAGCAGTTCTTC	CASSTSGTSGRTYNEQFF
TRBV16	.	.	16	TRBJ2-6	TGTGCCAGCAGCCAATCGAGAGGGAAAGGGGCCAACGTCCTGACTTTC	CASSQSRGKGANVLTF
TRBV21-1	few	.	15	TRBJ2-7	TGTGCCAGCAGCAAAATCGAGCGGGCCGTCTACGAGCAGTACTTC	CASSKIERAVYEQYF
TRBV27	.	TRBD1	20	TRBJ2-7	TGTGCCAGCAGTTTAGAAGGCGGCAGGGGGCCTGTTCTGGAGCCCTACGAGCAGTACTTC	CASSLEGGRGPVLEPYEQYF
TRBV11-2	.	.	17	TRBJ2-7	TGTGCCAGCAGCTTAGGTGACAGGACCACAAATACCTACGAGCAGTACTTC	CASSLGDRTTNTYEQYF
TRBV15	.	.	14	TRBJ2-1	TGTGCCACCAGCAGAGATCGAACCACTAATGAGCAGTTCTTC	CATSRDRTTNEQFF
TRBV21-1	.	.	15	TRBJ2-7	TGTGCCAGCAGCGCCCTTGAGGAGATGCCCCACGAGCAGTACTTC	CASSALEEMPHEQYF
TRBV28	.	.	12	TRBJ1-6	TGTGCCAGCAGGGAGTCCGGTTCACCCCTCCACTTT	CASRESGSPLHF
TRBV27	.	.	15	TRBJ1-4	TGTGCCAGCAGTTTACGACCGACTACTAATGAAAAACTGTTTTTT	CASSLRPTTNEKLFF
TRBV2	.	TRBD1	15	TRBJ1-1	TGTGCCGGGGGGACAGGGGGCTTCTGGGGCACTGAAGCTTTCTTT	CAGGTGGFWGTEAFF
TRBV30	.	.	13	TRBJ1-5	TGTGCCTGGAGTCGACAGGAGAATCAGCCCCAGCATTTT	CAWSRQENQPQHF
TRBV19	once	TRBD1	13	TRBJ2-7	TGTGCCAGCCGACAGGGGGGGACCTACGAGCAGTACTTC	CASRQGGTYEQYF
TRBV6-6	.	.	16	TRBJ2-6	TGTGCCAGCAGAGGCCCAGGGATCTCTGGGGCCAACGTCCTGACTTTC	CASRGPGISGANVLTF
TRBV9	.	TRBD2	17	TRBJ2-2	TGTGCCAGCAGCGTACCGGTAGCGGGAGGGTCCACCGGGGAGCTGTTTTTT	CASSVPVAGGSTGELFF
TRBV28	.	TRBD2	13	TRBJ2-5	TGTGCCAGCGGAGCGGGAGGGTGGGAGACCCAGTACTTC	CASGAGGWETQYF
TRBV10-3	.	.	17	TRBJ2-1	TGTGCCATCAGTGAGTCGACGAGGGAGCCCCTGAACAATGAGCAGTTCTTC	CAISESTREPLNNEQFF
TRBV19	once	.	14	TRBJ2-3	TGTGTCAGTAGTGTGGCAGTTTACACAGATACGCAGTATTTT	CVSSVAVYTDTQYF
TRBV28	.	.	13	TRBJ1-1	TGTGCCAGCACCGAAGTTACCGACACTGAAGCTTTCTTT	CASTEVTDTEAFF
TRBV7-2	once	.	16	TRBJ2-6	TGTGCCAGCAGCTTAGTTTTGGGGGCTGGGGCCAACGTCCTGACTTTC	CASSLVLGAGANVLTF
TRBV10-2	few	.	13	TRBJ1-2	TGCGCCAGCAGTGACCGGACTAACTATGGCTACACCTTC	CASSDRTNYGYTF
TRBV19	.	.	15	TRBJ1-5	TGTGCCAGTAGTCAACAGGGCGGTGGCAATCAGCCCCAGCATTTT	CASSQQGGGNQPQHF
TRBV30	.	TRBD2	10	TRBJ2-7	TGTGCCTGCGGGGCGGGAGCGCAGTACTTC	CACGAGAQYF
TRBV30	few	.	11	TRBJ2-7	TGTGCCTGGAGTAGACAGAGGATGCAGTACTTC	CAWSRQRMQYF
TRBV9	.	TRBD2	14	TRBJ2-1	TGTGCCAGCAGCCCCAGGACTAGCACGAATGAGCAGTTCTTC	CASSPRTSTNEQFF
TRBV7-2	.	.	13	TRBJ2-7	TGTGCCAGCAGCCCCCCCACAGGGTTCGGGCAGTACTTC	CASSPPTGFGQYF
TRBV9	.	.	13	TRBJ2-5	TGTGCCAGCAGCGTGCAGGGCAGGGAGACCCAGTACTTC	CASSVQGRETQYF
TRBV28	once	.	15	TRBJ2-1	TGTGCCAGCAGTCGCCTCAGGACGGATTACAATGAGCAGTTCTTC	CASSRLRTDYNEQFF
TRBV19	.	.	13	TRBJ2-3	TGTGCCAGTGCAGAGCTTAGCACAGATACGCAGTATTTT	CASAELSTDTQYF
TRBV15	.	TRBD1	14	TRBJ1-1	TGTGCCACCAGCAGGGACAGGGGGGGAACTGAAGCTTTCTTT	CATSRDRGGTEAFF
TRBV7-7	.	.	12	TRBJ2-1	TGTGCTAGCAGCTTAGAAGAGGGTGAGCAGTTCTTC	CASSLEEGEQFF
TRBV6-1	once	.	14	TRBJ1-1	TGTGCCAGCAGTGAAGGGGGGCATACGACTGAAGCTTTCTTT	CASSEGGHTTEAFF
TRBV4-3	.	TRBD1	16	TRBJ1-2	TGCGCCAGCAGCCAAGACGGGACAGCCGTTCCCTATGGCTACACCTTC	CASSQDGTAVPYGYTF
TRBV29-1	.	.	12	TRBJ1-5	TGCAGCGTTGGAGGGGGGGACCAGCCCCAGCATTTT	CSVGGGDQPQHF
TRBV11-1	.	.	15	TRBJ2-7	TGTGCCAGCAGCTTAATTGGTGGGAGTAGGAACGAGCAGTACTTC	CASSLIGGSRNEQYF
TRBV19	.	TRBD1	15	TRBJ2-5	TGTGCCAGTAGTGGGGAGAACAGGGGACAAGAGACCCAGTACTTC	CASSGENRGQETQYF
TRBV7-2	.	.	17	TRBJ1-5	TGTGCCAGCAGCTTAGATTCTAGGGGCACGGGCAATCAGCCCCAGCATTTT	CASSLDSRGTGNQPQHF
TRBV6-5	.	.	16	TRBJ2-3	TGTGCCAGCAGTTACCAACTAGCATCTAGCACAGATACGCAGTATTTT	CASSYQLASSTDTQYF
TRBV5-1	.	.	16	TRBJ2-5	TGCGCCAGCTCACTAGGTAGCGTGGGGTTTCAAGAGACCCAGTACTTC	CASSLGSVGFQETQYF
TRBV9	.	.	15	TRBJ2-7	TGTGCCAGCAGCGTAGACAGATCGCCGGACTACGAGCAGTACTTC	CASSVDRSPDYEQYF
TRBV28	.	.	15	TRBJ2-7	TGTGCCAGCAGTAAAGATACAGGGAGCGTCTACGAGCAGTACTTC	CASSKDTGSVYEQYF
TRBV29-1	.	.	13	TRBJ2-3	TGCAGCGTTGGCTCTACAGTCGGGGATACGCAGTATTTT	CSVGSTVGDTQYF
TRBV6-1	.	TRBD2	13	TRBJ2-1	TGTGCCAGCGTCGCGGGAGTAGTCAATGAGCAGTTCTTC	CASVAGVVNEQFF
TRBV14	.	TRBD2	19	TRBJ2-3	TGTGCCAGCAGCCAATCGGGGGTCGGACTAGCGGGAGTAACAGATACGCAGTATTTT	CASSQSGVGLAGVTDTQYF
TRBV7-3	.	TRBD1	13	TRBJ1-2	TGTGCCAGCAGCTTACCAGGGGGATATGGCTACACCTTC	CASSLPGGYGYTF
TRBV2	.	.	11	TRBJ1-1	TGTGCCAGCAACCCCGGAATGAAAGCTTTCTTT	CASNPGMKAFF
TRBV4-3	.	.	18	TRBJ2-1	TGCGCCAGCAGCCAAGAAAGGCTAGCGAGATTAGCCTACAATGAGCAGTTCTTC	CASSQERLARLAYNEQFF
TRBV6-5	.	TRBD2	15	TRBJ2-2	TGTGCCAGCAGCCGAACATCGGGGGGCACCGGGGAGCTGTTTTTT	CASSRTSGGTGELFF
TRBV10-3	once	.	14	TRBJ2-7	TGTGCCATCAGTGATAATCCAGGCGCCTACGAGCAGTACTTC	CAISDNPGAYEQYF
TRBV30	once	.	13	TRBJ1-3	TGTGCCGCATACAGGGAGTCTGGAAACACCATATATTTT	CAAYRESGNTIYF
TRBV28	.	.	13	TRBJ1-2	TGTGCCAGCATGAAAGGAGGTAACTATGGCTACACCTTC	CASMKGGNYGYTF
TRBV6-5	.	.	15	TRBJ2-4	TGTGCCAGCAGTTATCAGACAGATTCCAAAAACATTCAGTACTTC	CASSYQTDSKNIQYF
TRBV6-1	.	.	15	TRBJ2-7	TGTGCCAGCAGTGAAGAACCGTGGGAAGCGGACGAGCAGTACTTC	CASSEEPWEADEQYF
TRBV11-3	.	.	13	TRBJ2-1	TGTGCCAGCAGCTTAAGGGGGTGGGATGAGCAGTTCTTC	CASSLRGWDEQFF
TRBV9	.	.	15	TRBJ2-2	TGTGCCAGCAGCGCCGGGACGGCGAACACCGGGGAGCTGTTTTTT	CASSAGTANTGELFF
TRBV7-2	.	.	13	TRBJ2-7	TGTGCCAGCAGCTGGGGGGATCTTTACGAGCAGTACTTC	CASSWGDLYEQYF
TRBV2	.	.	17	TRBJ1-3	TGTGCCAGCAGCGCCCCCCCCGGGACCCAGTCTGGAAACACCATATATTTT	CASSAPPGTQSGNTIYF
TRBV19	.	.	14	TRBJ2-3	TGTGCCACCGAGGATTTTGTCGGCACAGATACGCAGTATTTT	CATEDFVGTDTQYF